The rows below give T cell receptor beta chains drawn from one sample of a study of memory CD4+ T cells and cytomegalovirus serostatus. Some clones are missing from TCRdb's copy, which holds only in-frame ones; the method was immunoSEQ multiplex PCR. The sample lists approximately 92,000 clones, 75% to 85% seen once, with 3.6% in the top ten. Sequencing input: memory CD4+ T cells from blood. These receptors were obtained from an adult in good health and CMV-seropositive. The conserved cysteine and the conserved F or W are not part of the CDR3 here.

j_call v_call cdr3_aa
TRBJ1-2 TRBV30 AWSVWDSDYGYT
TRBJ2-7 TRBV5-1 ASSLQGGGYEQY
TRBJ1-1 TRBV5-4 ASSFDRNTEAF
TRBJ2-5 TRBV6-1 ASSGNIQETQY
TRBJ2-5 TRBV11-1 ASSLLGLAGETQY
TRBJ2-2 TRBV28 ASSLSGTANPGELF
TRBJ1-2 TRBV30 AWRRGAGYGYT
TRBJ2-3 TRBV6-6 ASSYSQGRTDTQY
TRBJ1-2 TRBV2 ASGDRGRGYT
TRBJ2-7 TRBV5-6 ASSLLTGPGTGSYEQY
TRBJ2-5 TRBV5-4 ASSTQGEETQY
TRBJ2-3 TRBV19 ASSVYGGTTDTQY
TRBJ2-3 TRBV6-4 ASSAEARSDTQY
TRBJ1-4 TRBV4-2 ASSQDQTGREKLF
TRBJ1-2 TRBV9 ASSVDSAGGYGYT
TRBJ2-5 TRBV5-1 ASRADTGKETQY
TRBJ2-3 TRBV2 ASRTSGQSTDTQY
TRBJ2-3 TRBV30 ASIFIGQAGWGTQY
TRBJ1-1 TRBV11-2 ASSTAVNTEAF
TRBJ2-7 TRBV7-6 ASSLAAQGVYEQY
TRBJ2-5 TRBV28 ASSPDGVIQETQY
TRBJ2-7 TRBV7-9 ASSLQVAGEQY
TRBJ1-3 TRBV7-6 ASSLGGDSGNTIY
TRBJ2-3 TRBV5-1 ASGQGALSTDTQY
TRBJ1-5 TRBV28 ASKKTNSNQPQH
TRBJ1-5 TRBV19 ASNVQGYQPQH
TRBJ1-1 TRBV6-5 ASSYSLRVAEAF
TRBJ2-7 TRBV6-1 ASSYTFGYEQY
TRBJ2-7 TRBV15 ATSRDRGENEQY
TRBJ1-3 TRBV28 ASTSRFTIY
TRBJ2-1 TRBV9 ASSPPPSIDNEQF
TRBJ1-4 TRBV5-1 ASSPDRGNEKLF
TRBJ2-2 TRBV5-1 ASSSGQGDTGELF
TRBJ1-3 TRBV28 AGLGGDGNTIY
TRBJ2-7 TRBV2 ASSRGPSGRSYEQY
TRBJ1-1 TRBV7-9 ASGIQGRYTEAF
TRBJ1-2 TRBV19 ATLSGGGYT
TRBJ2-1 TRBV7-8 ASRDPGTYNEQF
TRBJ1-1 TRBV11-2 ASRIQGTNTEAF
TRBJ2-1 TRBV5-6 ASSFVDYNEQF
TRBJ2-6 TRBV6-6 ASSRGYSGANVLT
TRBJ1-2 TRBV28 ASSLDRVDYGYT
TRBJ2-3 TRBV5-1 ASNRGSLGDTQY
TRBJ2-4 TRBV9 ASSTGLGNIQY
TRBJ1-1 TRBV7-6 ASSARGTNTEAF
TRBJ2-3 TRBV5-6 ASSLWAGDTQY
TRBJ1-3 TRBV7-9 ASSRHSGNTIY
TRBJ1-2 TRBV19 ASSIAGTGNAYGYT
TRBJ1-5 TRBV2 ASSGTGPGRSQH
TRBJ2-7 TRBV5-5 ASSPEDGTSGDYEQY